Detailed here is one T cell receptor beta chain. V lost 5 bases to trimming and J lost 7 bases; unmatched junction nucleotides: 8. The CDR3 loop spans 15 amino acids. Germline CDR1 MDHEN, CDR2 SYDVKM. TCRdb's copy holds only in-frame clones and misses some; the assay was immunoSEQ multiplex PCR. The sample holds over 200,000 clones, 84% seen once. These data come from a study of blood T cell repertoires in COVID-19. The clonotype comes from a woman of 80 years or more with active or convalescent COVID-19. The V call is TRBV28, the J call TRBJ2-1; TRBD2 matches at 10 bases. Material: peripheral blood. The CDR3 coding sequence is TGTGCCAGCAGTCGGGGGACTAGCGTTTCAAATGAGCAGTTCTTC. Protein product: CASSRGTSVSNEQFF.